This TCR beta chain is from a study of blood T cell repertoires in COVID-19. Study in general: Samples of COVID-19 (acute and convalescent) were obtained from the United States, Italy and Spain.

Individuals drawn from about two dozen US areas were roughly 18 to 95 years old. Participant reports of clinical history set cohort assignment. A COVID-19 case was met by exposed participants within 2 weeks before study entry. This clone was seen only a few times. The CDR3 has 14 amino acids. The V and J ends lost 6 bases and 1 base respectively, with 10 bases between them. CDR1 and CDR2 from the germline V gene are MDHEN and SYDVKM. Using immunoSEQ multiplex PCR, the repertoire was profiled, and TCRdb retains in-frame clones only, with some absent. This table holds a few hundred thousand clones, roughly 90% found once.

The V call is TRBV28, the J call TRBJ1-3; D is undetermined. The TCR originated in a woman aged 50 to 65 who had been exposed to COVID-19. The sequencing input was PBMCs or T cells enriched from blood (not recorded which). CDR3 protein: CASRETVSGNTIYF. CDR3 nucleotides: TGTGCCAGCAGGGAGACTGTTTCTGGAAACACCATATATTTT. Based on the CDR3 plus reference TRBV28 and TRBJ1-3, the full variable domain is DVKVTQSSRYLVKRTGEKVFLECVQDMDHENMFWYRQDPGLGLRLIYFSYDVKMKEKGDIPEGYSVSREKKERFSLILESASTNQTSMYLCASRETVSGNTIYFGEGSWLTVV.